This T cell receptor (beta chain) was identified during a study of cytomegalovirus exposure and HLA in healthy donors. Study results and limitations: Common viral pathogens (according to a later analysis) appeared linked to several of the most significant clusters. Cytomegalovirus association was listed for 164 TCR beta chains.

With 60 Vbeta and 13 Jbeta primers, the PCR was carried out. This table comes from immunoSEQ multiplex PCR, and its TCRdb copy is limited to in-frame clones, with some not included. Among 150,000 to 200,000 clones listed, 55% to 65% were seen once. This clone was observed a few times. Antigen unknown. CDR1 and CDR2 from the germline V gene are SGHTA and FQGNSA. V was clipped by 5 bases and J by 5 bases, with 16 bases between them. The CDR3 covers 14 residues. The source of this sequence is a man in his forties in good health and CMV-seronegative. The sample comprised PBMCs. This chain uses TRBV7-2 with TRBJ2-7; no clear D gene. CDR3 sequence reads: CASSPMAGANEQYF. The CDR3 bases are TGTGCCAGCAGCCCAATGGCAGGTGCGAACGAGCAGTACTTC.